The source of this TCR beta chain is a study of T cells after yellow fever vaccination. Study results and limitations: It was a weaker secondary response, yet one that peaked faster, at day 5 versus 15. Re-detected after boosting: most primary clones, about 95% of CD4 and 80% to 90% of CD8. Sorted repertoires could include abundant contaminating clonotypes from bulk cells.

J lost 2 bases, V lost 0 bases, and 1 base had no gene match. The germline CDR1 and CDR2 sequences are KGHSH and LQKENI. The length of the CDR3 is 16 residues. With respect to this clonotype: Antigen specificity is unknown.

TCRdb independently ran MiXCR on the 5' RACE reads; one entry per CDR3 protein. There are 400,000 or so distinct CDR3 sequences in the sample; about 19% occur only once, and 18% lies in the top ten. This clonotype was sampled from a man between 18 and 29 years old who received the YFV17D yellow fever vaccine. Source: PBMCs, taken before the yellow fever booster vaccination. The chain employs TRBV18 and TRBJ2-3; 11 bases align to TRBD2. For the CDR3, the DNA is TGTGCCAGCTCACCACCTAGCGGGGGGGCCACAGATACGCAGTATTTT. This gives the protein CASSPPSGGATDTQYF.